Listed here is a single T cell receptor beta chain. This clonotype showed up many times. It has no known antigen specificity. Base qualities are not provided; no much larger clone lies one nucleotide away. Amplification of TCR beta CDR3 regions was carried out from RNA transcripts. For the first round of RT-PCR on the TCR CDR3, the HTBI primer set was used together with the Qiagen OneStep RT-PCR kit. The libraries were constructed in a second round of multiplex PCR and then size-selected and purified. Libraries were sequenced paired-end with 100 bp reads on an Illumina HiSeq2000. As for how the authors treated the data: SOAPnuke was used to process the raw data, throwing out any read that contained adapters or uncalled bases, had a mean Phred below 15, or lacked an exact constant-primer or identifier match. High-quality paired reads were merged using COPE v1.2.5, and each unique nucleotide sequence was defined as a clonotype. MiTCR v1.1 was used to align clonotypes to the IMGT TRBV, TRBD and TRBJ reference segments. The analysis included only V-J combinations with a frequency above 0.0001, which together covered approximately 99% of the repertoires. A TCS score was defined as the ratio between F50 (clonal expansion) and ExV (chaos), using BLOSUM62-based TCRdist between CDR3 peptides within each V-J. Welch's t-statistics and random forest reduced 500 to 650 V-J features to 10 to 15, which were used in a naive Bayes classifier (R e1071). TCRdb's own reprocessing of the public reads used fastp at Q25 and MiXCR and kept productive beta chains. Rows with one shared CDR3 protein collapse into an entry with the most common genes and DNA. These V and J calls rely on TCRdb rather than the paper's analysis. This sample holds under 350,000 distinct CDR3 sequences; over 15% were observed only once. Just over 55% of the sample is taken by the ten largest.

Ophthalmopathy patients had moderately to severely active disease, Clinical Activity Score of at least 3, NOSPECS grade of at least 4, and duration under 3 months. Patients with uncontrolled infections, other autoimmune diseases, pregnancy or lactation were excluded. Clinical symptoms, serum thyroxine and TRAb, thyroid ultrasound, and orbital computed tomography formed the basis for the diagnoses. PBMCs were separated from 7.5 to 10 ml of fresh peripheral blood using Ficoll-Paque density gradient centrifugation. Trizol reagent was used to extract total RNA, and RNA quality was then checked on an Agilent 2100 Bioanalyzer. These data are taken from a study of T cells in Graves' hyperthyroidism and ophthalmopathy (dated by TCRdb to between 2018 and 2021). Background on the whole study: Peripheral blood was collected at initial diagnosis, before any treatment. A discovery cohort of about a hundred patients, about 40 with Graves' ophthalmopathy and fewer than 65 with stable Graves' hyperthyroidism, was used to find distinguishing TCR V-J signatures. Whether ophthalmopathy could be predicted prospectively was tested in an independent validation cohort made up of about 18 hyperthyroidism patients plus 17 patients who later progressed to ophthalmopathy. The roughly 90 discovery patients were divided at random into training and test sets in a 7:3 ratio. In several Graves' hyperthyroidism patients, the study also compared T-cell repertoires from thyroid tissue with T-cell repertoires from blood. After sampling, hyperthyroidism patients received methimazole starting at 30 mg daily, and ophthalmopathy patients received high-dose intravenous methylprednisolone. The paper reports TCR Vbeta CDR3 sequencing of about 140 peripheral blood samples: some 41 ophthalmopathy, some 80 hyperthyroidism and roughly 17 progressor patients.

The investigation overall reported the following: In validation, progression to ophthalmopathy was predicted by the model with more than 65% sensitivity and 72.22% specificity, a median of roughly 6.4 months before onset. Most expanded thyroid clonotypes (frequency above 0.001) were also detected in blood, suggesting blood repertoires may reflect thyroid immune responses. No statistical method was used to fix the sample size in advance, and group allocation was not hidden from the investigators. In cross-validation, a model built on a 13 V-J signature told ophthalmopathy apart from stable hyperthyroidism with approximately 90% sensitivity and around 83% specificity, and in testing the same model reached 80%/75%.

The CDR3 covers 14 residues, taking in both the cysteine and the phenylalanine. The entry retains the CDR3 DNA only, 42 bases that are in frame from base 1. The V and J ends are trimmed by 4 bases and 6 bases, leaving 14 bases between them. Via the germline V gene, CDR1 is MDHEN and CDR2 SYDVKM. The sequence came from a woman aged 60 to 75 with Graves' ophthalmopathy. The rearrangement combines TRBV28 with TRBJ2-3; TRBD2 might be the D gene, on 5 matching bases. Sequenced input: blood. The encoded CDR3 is CASSSPGRGDTQYF. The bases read TGTGCCAGCAGTTCCCCTGGCAGAGGGGATACGCAGTATTTT.